The 31 T cell receptor beta chains given below trace back to one sample, sequenced in a study of identical twins' blood T cells. TCRdb ran MiXCR on the 5' RACE reads and lists one entry per CDR3 protein. This sample has 300,000 to 450,000 distinct CDR3 sequences, with around 30% found just once. Sample: PBMCs. Source of these receptors: a woman aged 18-49 years in good health.

V gene TRBV4-3 combines with J gene TRBJ2-7; D perhaps matches TRBD2 (5 bases). Per germline, CDR1 LGHNA and CDR2 YSLEER. The CDR3 extends over 15 amino acids. Between the trimmed V and J ends, which lost 0 bases and 4 bases, there was a span of 13 bases. CDR3 amino acids: CASSQELGNFYEQYF. DNA for the CDR3: TGCGCCAGCAGCCAAGAACTAGGGAATTTTTACGAGCAGTACTTC.

This clonotype came up a few times. With a much larger clone just one base away, this may be a read error. The V and J genes are TRBV2 and TRBJ1-4; D is unclear. The CDR3 runs 14 residues. Trimming removed 7 bases at V and 8 bases at J, with 17 bases between. Per the germline V gene, CDR1 is SNHLY and CDR2 is FYNNEI. CDR3 amino acids: CASNVMDGREKLFF. CDR3 nucleotide sequence: TGTGCCAGCAATGTCATGGACGGCCGGGAAAAACTGTTTTTT.

The sample holds a few counts of this clonotype. The chain links TRBV29-1 to TRBJ2-2; D remains ambiguous. In germline, CDR1 is SQVTM, CDR2 ANQGSEA. The germline V and J ends were trimmed by 3 bases and 2 bases, with 7 bases remaining between them. This CDR3 contains 13 residues. The CDR3 region is CSVERLNTGELFF. CDR3 nucleotide sequence: TGCAGCGTTGAGCGACTTAACACCGGGGAGCTGTTTTTT.

V usage is TRBV6-5 and J usage is TRBJ1-2; no clear D gene. The V gene's germline CDR1 is MNHEY and CDR2 SVGAGI. The V end lost 5 bases, the J end lost 0 bases, and 16 bases lay between the germline ends. This CDR3 comprises 16 residues. The CDR3 protein is CASSDPTSLANYGYTF. The CDR3 region has the DNA TGTGCCAGCAGTGACCCTACATCGCTAGCTAACTATGGCTACACCTTC.

This clonotype was seen many times. The chain combines TRBV6-5 with TRBJ1-1; D is perhaps TRBD1 (5 bases). The CDR3 is 16 residues long. V lost 5 bases, J lost 4 bases, and 20 bases lay in between. Germline V gene data show CDR1 as MNHEY and CDR2 as SVGAGI. The CDR3 region is CASSDRDRWGGTEAFF. The CDR3 region has the DNA TGTGCCAGCAGTGACCGGGACCGGTGGGGTGGCACTGAAGCTTTCTTT.

The genes are TRBV25-1 and TRBJ1-5; a weak D match, TRBD1 (6 bases). Germline CDR1 is MGHDK and CDR2 is SYGVNS. Trimming took 9 bases from V and 5 from J, leaving 14 bases between them. CDR3 size: 13 residues. The CDR3 nucleotides are TGTGCCAGTGGACGATGGGGGCATCAGCCCCAGCATTTT. This encodes CASGRWGHQPQHF.

Note on this clonotype: A much larger clone is a single base away; this may be a read error. V usage is TRBV9 and J usage is TRBJ1-2, with 7 bases aligning to TRBD1. This CDR3 spans 16 amino acids. The germline V gene encodes CDR1 SGDLS and CDR2 YYNGEE. The CDR3 region has the DNA TGTGCCAGCGGCGTAGCCTTGACAGGGACTAACTATGGCTACACCTTC. Residues: CASGVALTGTNYGYTF.

J is TRBJ2-1 and V is TRBV7-2; D tentatively reads TRBD1 or TRBD2 (6 bases each). The CDR3 is made up of 14 amino acids. The germline V and J ends were trimmed by 2 bases and 5 bases, with 10 bases remaining between them. The germline V gene encodes CDR1 SGHTA and CDR2 FQGNSA. The CDR3 spells CASSLIGGNNEQFF. The CDR3 DNA sequence: TGTGCCAGCAGCTTAATAGGGGGGAACAATGAGCAGTTCTTC.

The V and J genes are TRBV20-1 and TRBJ1-2; 9 bases line up with TRBD1. CDR1 and CDR2 from the germline V gene are DFQATT and SNEGSKA (reference sequence). V trimming: 3 bases; J trimming: 4 bases; junction bases outside the gene matches: 6. This CDR3 has 14 amino acids. CDR3 sequence (DNA): TGCAGTGCTAGCCGGGACAGGGACCTCTATGGCTACACCTTC. Protein: CSASRDRDLYGYTF.

CDR3 loop: CASIWDRINSPLHF. In DNA form, the CDR3 reads TGTGCCAGCATCTGGGACAGGATTAATTCACCCCTCCACTTT. This chain links TRBV6-4 with TRBJ1-6; 8 bases align to TRBD1. The CDR3 is 14 amino acids. The germline gives CDR1 MRHNA, CDR2 SNTAGT. V dropped 7 bases and J dropped 6; count of bases not matched to a gene: 5.

The gene calls are TRBV6-1 and TRBJ1-6, with 7 positions matching TRBD1. The CDR3 is made up of 14 amino acids. Per the germline V gene, CDR1 is MNHNS and CDR2 is SASEGT. Germline trimming cut 1 base from V and 9 bases from J; bases unmatched to any gene: 3. CDR3 DNA sequence: TGTGCCAGCAGTGAAGTAGACAGGGTTTCACCCCTCCACTTT. Its protein product is CASSEVDRVSPLHF.

This clonotype came up a few times. DNA for the CDR3: TGCAGTGCTAGAGACCCCGAGATCTATGGCTACACCTTC. This encodes CSARDPEIYGYTF. This chain uses TRBV20-1 with TRBJ1-2, with no clear D. Germline CDR1 and CDR2: DFQATT and SNEGSKA (reference sequence). This CDR3 is 13 amino acids long. V lost 0 bases and J lost 4, with 9 bases in between.

The chain links TRBV20-1 to TRBJ2-3, with unresolved D. This CDR3 has 14 residues. Trimming shortened V by 5 bases and J by 1 base, and 13 bases separated the two germline ends. Germline V gives CDR1 DFQATT, CDR2 SNEGSKA (reference sequence). The CDR3 region is CSAPGAIRTDTQYF. The CDR3 DNA sequence: TGCAGTGCTCCAGGCGCCATCCGCACAGATACGCAGTATTTT.

The chain recombines TRBV5-1 with TRBJ1-2; D may be TRBD1 (5 bases). Trimming took off 0 bases at V and 6 bases at J, with 9 bases between the two ends. CDR1 is SGHRS, CDR2 YFSETQ, per germline. CDR3 size: 13 residues. DNA of the CDR3: TGCGCCAGCAGCTTGGAGGGGCCTGATGGCTACACCTTC. It translates to CASSLEGPDGYTF.

This clonotype was seen at least ten times. This chain connects TRBV7-2 to TRBJ1-3; TRBD1 matches at 7 bases. The J segment lost 0 bases and the V segment lost 6 bases, leaving 8 bases of the junction unmatched. Germline V gene data show CDR1 as SGHTA and CDR2 as FQGNSA. CDR3 size: 16 residues. CDR3 nucleotides: TGTGCCAGCAGTTTGACAGGGCCATCCTCTGGAAACACCATATATTTT. Protein sequence: CASSLTGPSSGNTIYF. Together with reference TRBV7-2 and TRBJ1-3, the CDR3 gives the full variable domain: GAGVSQSPSNKVTEKGKDVELRCDPISGHTALYWYRQSLGQGLEFLIYFQGNSAPDKSGLPSDRFSAERTGGSVSTLTIQRTQQEDSAVYLCASSLTGPSSGNTIYFGEGSWLTVV.

This clonotype was counted a single time. An end of the junction does not agree with germline; a read error may underlie this. This chain connects TRBV9 to TRBJ2-2; possibly TRBD2 for D (5 bases). The V gene's germline CDR1 is SGDLS and CDR2 YYNGEE. The CDR3 has 13 amino acids. CDR3 sequence reads: CSSSYERSGELFF. CDR3 coding DNA: TGTTCCAGCAGCTACGAACGGTCCGGGGAGTTGTTTTTT.

The chain combines TRBV9 with TRBJ2-2, with TRBD2 as a possible D gene (6 bases). V lost 4 bases, J lost 5 bases, and 21 bases lay in between. CDR3 length equals 17 residues. Germline CDR1 reads SGDLS; CDR2 reads YYNGEE. DNA for the CDR3: TGTGCCAGCAGCCCCACCCCTGGGAGGTTTTCAACCGGGGAGCTGTTTTTT. Its protein is CASSPTPGRFSTGELFF. Full variable domain (rest looked up from reference TRBV9 and TRBJ2-2): DSGVTQTPKHLITATGQRVTLRCSPRSGDLSVYWYQQSLDQGLQFLIQYYNGEERAKGNILERFSAQQFPDLHSELNLSSLELGDSALYFCASSPTPGRFSTGELFFGEGSRLTVL.

This chain links TRBV5-1 with TRBJ2-2; D might be TRBD2 (5 bases). Deletions cut 4 bases from V and 1 base from J, with 11 bases between. The CDR3 totals 15 residues. Looked up from germline, CDR1 is SGHRS and CDR2 is YFSETQ. The CDR3 loop reads CASSITGKNTGELFF. For the CDR3, the DNA is TGCGCCAGCAGCATAACCGGGAAGAACACCGGGGAGCTGTTTTTT.

This clonotype was seen a handful of times. The chain joins TRBV9 to TRBJ2-7; D may be TRBD1 (6 bases). Trimming pared 7 bases from V and 5 bases from J, leaving 7 bases between. The CDR3 is 10 amino acids. Germline values: CDR1 SGDLS, CDR2 YYNGEE. The CDR3 DNA sequence: TGTGCCAGCGCAGGGGACGAGCAGTACTTC. Amino acid sequence: CASAGDEQYF.

This clonotype occurred once. The V call is TRBV5-1, the J call TRBJ2-7; no reliable D call. CDR1 and CDR2 (germline): SGHRS, YFSETQ. Trimming stripped 2 bases from V and 3 bases from J, with 9 bases between. The CDR3 is 13 residues long. CDR3 sequence (DNA): TGCGCCAGCAGCTTCCCAGGCCGCTACGAGCAGTACTTC. Translated, it gives CASSFPGRYEQYF.

In this sample, this clonotype turned up a few times. J is TRBJ1-5 and V is TRBV14; tentative D call: TRBD1 (5 bases). CDR3 length: 16 residues. Trimming stripped 1 base from V and 7 bases from J, with 17 bases between. Germline CDR1 is SGHDN and CDR2 is FVKESK. The chain's CDR3 is CASSQAQAHWRQPQHF. The CDR3 region has the DNA TGTGCCAGCAGCCAAGCACAGGCACATTGGCGGCAGCCCCAGCATTTT.

This clonotype was observed a few times. The J gene is TRBJ1-2, the V gene TRBV29-1; D remains unclear. Germline V CDR1 and CDR2: SQVTM, ANQGSEA. There are 14 residues in the CDR3. Trimming took 7 bases from V and 7 from J, leaving 22 bases between them. The CDR3 DNA sequence: TGCAGCGGAGGCCCAGAGGGAGGGCCTTTTGGCTACACCTTC. This encodes CSGGPEGGPFGYTF.

This clonotype appeared a few times. This chain connects TRBV7-9 to TRBJ1-1; no reliable D call. The CDR3 consists of 12 residues. From germline, CDR1 is SEHNR and CDR2 FQNEAQ (reference sequence). V dropped 8 bases and J dropped 8 bases, with 15 bases sitting between them. CDR3 residues: CASRGNLPEAFF. As DNA, the CDR3 is TGTGCCAGCCGAGGAAATCTACCCGAAGCTTTCTTT.

This clonotype was seen a handful of times. The chain recombines TRBV20-1 with TRBJ1-5; tentatively, D is TRBD1 (5 bases). V was pared by 6 bases and J by 0 bases, with 12 bases between. The V gene's germline CDR1 is DFQATT and CDR2 SNEGSKA (reference sequence). The CDR3 has 14 residues. In DNA, the CDR3 is TGCAGTGCCCCGGGACCGATTAGCAATCAGCCCCAGCATTTT. It codes for CSAPGPISNQPQHF.

This clonotype was detected only a few times. CDR3: CARIKLAEQYNEQFF. The CDR3 nucleotides read TGTGCCAGGATCAAACTAGCGGAGCAATACAATGAGCAGTTCTTC. This chain uses TRBV19 with TRBJ2-1, with 8 bases fitting TRBD2. The germline V gene has CDR1 LNHDA and CDR2 SQIVND (reference sequence). V was clipped by 9 bases and J by 4 bases; unmatched bases: 11. The CDR3 runs 15 residues.

In this sample, this clonotype turned up many times. The CDR3 spells CSVQGASPNTEAFF. DNA of the CDR3: TGCAGCGTACAGGGGGCGTCCCCCAACACTGAAGCTTTCTTT. The chain joins TRBV29-1 to TRBJ1-1; 9 bases are a match to TRBD1. Germline V gene data show CDR1 as SQVTM and CDR2 as ANQGSEA. This CDR3 contains 14 residues. V lost 6 bases and J lost 2; bases outside the gene matches: 7.

This clonotype was seen ten or more times. The chain links TRBV5-1 to TRBJ1-1; no definite D call. This CDR3 has 13 residues. The V end was cut by 0 bases, the J end by 4 bases, with 7 bases between. CDR1 is SGHRS, CDR2 YFSETQ, per germline. The CDR3 spells CASSLVLGTEAFF. CDR3 sequence (DNA): TGCGCCAGCAGCTTGGTTTTAGGCACTGAAGCTTTCTTT.

The chain uses TRBV7-2 and TRBJ1-6; D is possibly TRBD1 (6 bases). Germline V lookup: CDR1 SGHTA, CDR2 FQGNSA. The CDR3 runs 16 residues. V was shortened by 0 bases and J by 8 bases, with 14 bases between the two germline ends. Written as DNA, the CDR3 is TGTGCCAGCAGCTTAGCCCCCGGGACAAGCTATTCACCCCTCCACTTT. Its translation: CASSLAPGTSYSPLHF.

Ten or more counts support this clonotype. The chain combines TRBV5-6 with TRBJ1-4; tentative D call: TRBD1 (6 bases). The CDR3 contains 14 residues. Germline lookup yields CDR1 SGHDT and CDR2 YYEEEE. The ends were cut back, 4 bases at V and 6 bases at J, with 13 bases in the middle. The CDR3 loop is CASSPTGFDEKLFF. The CDR3, as DNA: TGTGCCAGCAGCCCGACAGGATTTGATGAAAAACTGTTTTTT.

This clonotype was observed a handful of times. This rearrangement joins TRBV11-2 to TRBJ1-1; D is unclear. The CDR3 is 11 residues long. The V gene lost 1 base and the J gene lost 7 bases, with 4 bases spanning the gap. Germline CDR1 is SGHAT and CDR2 is FQNNGV. For the CDR3, the DNA is TGTGCCAGCAGCTTAGGAATTGAAGCTTTCTTT. Residues: CASSLGIEAFF. Filled out from reference TRBV11-2 and TRBJ1-1, the complete variable domain reads EAGVAQSPRYKIIEKRQSVAFWCNPISGHATLYWYQQILGQGPKLLIQFQNNGVVDDSQLPKDRFSAERLKGVDSTLKIQPAKLEDSAVYLCASSLGIEAFFGQGTRLTVV.

This clonotype occurred many times. This chain links TRBV14 with TRBJ1-4; 7 bases are shared with TRBD1. The CDR3 length is 17 residues. The junction had 12 bases not matched to a gene; V was cut back by 0 bases and J by 8 bases. Per the germline V gene, CDR1 is SGHDN and CDR2 is FVKESK. CDR3 nucleotides: TGTGCCAGCAGCCAAGATCCGAGGGGGCACAGGATAGAAAAACTGTTTTTT. Translating gives CASSQDPRGHRIEKLFF.